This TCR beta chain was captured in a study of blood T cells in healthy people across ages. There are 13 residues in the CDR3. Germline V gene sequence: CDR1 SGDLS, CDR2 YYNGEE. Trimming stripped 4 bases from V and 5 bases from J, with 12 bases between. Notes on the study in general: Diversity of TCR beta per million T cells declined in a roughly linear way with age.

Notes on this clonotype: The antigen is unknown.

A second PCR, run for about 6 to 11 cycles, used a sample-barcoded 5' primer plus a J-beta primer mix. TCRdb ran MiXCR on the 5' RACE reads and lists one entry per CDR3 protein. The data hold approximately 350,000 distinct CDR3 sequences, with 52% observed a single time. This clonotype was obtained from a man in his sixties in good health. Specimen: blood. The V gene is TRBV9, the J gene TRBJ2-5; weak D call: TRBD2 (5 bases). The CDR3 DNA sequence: TGTGCCAGCAGCCAATCTACTAGGGAGACCCAGTACTTC. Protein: CASSQSTRETQYF.